This entry is about one TCR beta chain. The use of genomic DNA as template underpinned the TCR beta VDJ and CDR3 profiling. One entry per CDR3 protein results from TCRdb running MiXCR on the reads. The profile shows around 430,000 distinct CDR3 sequences, about a third of them singletons. These data come from a study of CD8+CD57+ T cells in acquired aplastic anemia. In the study overall: Sorted CD4+ plus CD8+ cells gave DNA averaging roughly 2.9 ug.

This CDR3 has 15 residues. V was trimmed by 4 bases and J by 3 bases, leaving 13 bases between them. Germline-derived CDR1 and CDR2 are SGHKS and YYEKEE (reference sequence). By flow cytometry, patients selected for sequencing had shown an expansion of CD8+CD57+ cells. This sequence joins TRBV5-5 and TRBJ1-4; D possibly corresponds to TRBD1 (6 bases). The sample taken for sequencing was sorted CD4+, CD8+, or CD8+CD57+ T cells (not recorded which) from PBMCs. The TCR was taken from a human donor with aplastic anemia. CDR3 in DNA: TGTGCCAGCAGCCTCGTGACAGGATCTAATGAAAAACTGTTTTTT. This translates into CASSLVTGSNEKLFF.